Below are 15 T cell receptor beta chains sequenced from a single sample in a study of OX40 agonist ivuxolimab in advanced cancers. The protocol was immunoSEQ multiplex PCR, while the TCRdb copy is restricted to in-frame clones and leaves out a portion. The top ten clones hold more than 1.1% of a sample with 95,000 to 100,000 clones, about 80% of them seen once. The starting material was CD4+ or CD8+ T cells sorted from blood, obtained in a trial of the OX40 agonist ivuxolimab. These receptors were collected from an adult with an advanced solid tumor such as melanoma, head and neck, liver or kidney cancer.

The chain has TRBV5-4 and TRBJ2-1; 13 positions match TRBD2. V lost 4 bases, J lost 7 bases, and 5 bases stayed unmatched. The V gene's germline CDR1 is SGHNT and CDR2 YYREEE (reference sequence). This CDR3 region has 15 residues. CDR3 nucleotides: TGTGCCAGCAGCCCCCGGACTAGCGGGAGAAATGAGCAGTTCTTC. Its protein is CASSPRTSGRNEQFF. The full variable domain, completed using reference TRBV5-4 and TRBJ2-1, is ETGVTQSPTHLIKTRGQQVTLRCSSQSGHNTVSWYQQALGQGPQFIFQYYREEENGRGNFPPRFSGLQFPNYSSELNVNALELDDSALYLCASSPRTSGRNEQFFGPGTRLTVL.

Written as DNA, the CDR3 is TGTGCCAGCACCGACCCAGCCAATGAGCAGTTCTTC. It yields the protein CASTDPANEQFF. V gene TRBV18 combines with J gene TRBJ2-1; D unclear. The CDR3 is 12 residues long. Trimming left V 8 bases short and J 6 bases short, with 11 bases between. Germline values: CDR1 KGHSH, CDR2 LQKENI.

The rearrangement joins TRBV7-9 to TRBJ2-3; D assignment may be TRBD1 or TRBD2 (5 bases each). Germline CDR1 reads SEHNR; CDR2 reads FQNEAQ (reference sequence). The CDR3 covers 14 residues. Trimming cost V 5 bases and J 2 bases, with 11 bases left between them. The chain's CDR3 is CASSTGRTTDTQYF. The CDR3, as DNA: TGTGCCAGCAGCACGGGACGAACCACAGATACGCAGTATTTT. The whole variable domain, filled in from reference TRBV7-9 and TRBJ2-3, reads DTGVSQNPRHKITKRGQNVTFRCDPISEHNRLYWYRQTLGQGPEFLTYFQNEAQLEKSRLLSDRFSAERPKGSFSTLEIQRTEQGDSAMYLCASSTGRTTDTQYFGPGTRLTVL.

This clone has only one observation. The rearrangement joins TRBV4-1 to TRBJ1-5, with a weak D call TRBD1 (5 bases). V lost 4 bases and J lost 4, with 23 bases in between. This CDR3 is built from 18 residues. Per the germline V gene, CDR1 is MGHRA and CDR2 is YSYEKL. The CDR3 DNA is TGCGCCAGCAGCCCCCCTTGGGGGAGGAGAGGCGCGAATCAGCCCCAGCATTTT. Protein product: CASSPPWGRRGANQPQHF.

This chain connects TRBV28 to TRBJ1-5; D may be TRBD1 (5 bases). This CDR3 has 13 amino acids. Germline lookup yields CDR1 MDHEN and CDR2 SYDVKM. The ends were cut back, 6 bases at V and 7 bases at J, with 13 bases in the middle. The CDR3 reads CASREGALQPQHF. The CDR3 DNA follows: TGTGCCAGCAGAGAAGGGGCCCTCCAGCCCCAGCATTTT.

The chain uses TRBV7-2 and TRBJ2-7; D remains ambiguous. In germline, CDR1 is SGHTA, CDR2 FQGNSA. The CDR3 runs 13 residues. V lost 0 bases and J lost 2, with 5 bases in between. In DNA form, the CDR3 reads TGTGCCAGCAGCTTAGCGCTAACCTACGAGCAGTACTTC. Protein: CASSLALTYEQYF.

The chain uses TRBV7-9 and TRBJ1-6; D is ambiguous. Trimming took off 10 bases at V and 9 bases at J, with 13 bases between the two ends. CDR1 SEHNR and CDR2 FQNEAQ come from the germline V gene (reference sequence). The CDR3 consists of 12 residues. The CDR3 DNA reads TGTGCCATACAGCGTGAGGGTTCACCCCTCCACTTT. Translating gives CAIQREGSPLHF.

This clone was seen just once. The CDR3 here is CASSLVFRGSGANVLTF. DNA for the CDR3: TGTGCCAGCAGCTTAGTCTTTAGGGGGTCTGGGGCCAACGTCCTGACTTTC. The chain has TRBV7-2 and TRBJ2-6; D possibly corresponds to TRBD1 (6 bases). The V gene lost 1 base and the J gene lost 1 base, with 11 bases spanning the gap. CDR1 is SGHTA and CDR2 is FQGNSA in the germline V gene. The CDR3 has 17 amino acids.

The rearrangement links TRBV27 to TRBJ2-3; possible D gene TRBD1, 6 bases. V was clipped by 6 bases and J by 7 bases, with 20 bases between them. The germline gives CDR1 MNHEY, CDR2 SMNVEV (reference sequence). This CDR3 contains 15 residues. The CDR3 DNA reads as TGTGCCAGCAGCCAGAAACAGGGTATTCTAAATACGCAGTATTTT. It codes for CASSQKQGILNTQYF.

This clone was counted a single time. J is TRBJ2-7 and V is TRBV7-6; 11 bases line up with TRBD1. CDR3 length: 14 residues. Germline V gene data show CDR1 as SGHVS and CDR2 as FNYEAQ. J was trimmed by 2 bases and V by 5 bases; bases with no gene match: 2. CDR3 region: CASSRDRGTYEQYF. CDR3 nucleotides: TGTGCCAGCAGCCGGGACAGGGGGACCTACGAGCAGTACTTC.

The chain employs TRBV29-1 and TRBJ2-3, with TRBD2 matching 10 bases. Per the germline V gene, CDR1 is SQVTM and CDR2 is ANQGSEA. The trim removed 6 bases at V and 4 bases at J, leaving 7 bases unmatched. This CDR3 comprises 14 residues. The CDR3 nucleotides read TGCAGCGTAAAAGCGGGGGGGAGCGCAGATACGCAGTATTTT. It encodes CSVKAGGSADTQYF.

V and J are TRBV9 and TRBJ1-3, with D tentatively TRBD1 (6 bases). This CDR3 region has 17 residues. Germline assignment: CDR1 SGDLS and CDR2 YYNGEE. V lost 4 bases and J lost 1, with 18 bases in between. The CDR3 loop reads CASSRTFDRHSGNTIYF. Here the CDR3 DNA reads TGTGCCAGCAGCCGGACCTTTGACAGGCATTCTGGAAACACCATATATTTT.

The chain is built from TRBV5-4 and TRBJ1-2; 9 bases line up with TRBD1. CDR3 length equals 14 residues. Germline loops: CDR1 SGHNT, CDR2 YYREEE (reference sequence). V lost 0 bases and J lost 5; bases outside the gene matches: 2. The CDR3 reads CASSLDRGQYGYTF. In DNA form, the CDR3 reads TGTGCCAGCAGCTTGGACAGGGGGCAATATGGCTACACCTTC. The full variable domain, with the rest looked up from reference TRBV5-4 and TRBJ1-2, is ETGVTQSPTHLIKTRGQQVTLRCSSQSGHNTVSWYQQALGQGPQFIFQYYREEENGRGNFPPRFSGLQFPNYSSELNVNALELDDSALYLCASSLDRGQYGYTFGSGTRLTVV.

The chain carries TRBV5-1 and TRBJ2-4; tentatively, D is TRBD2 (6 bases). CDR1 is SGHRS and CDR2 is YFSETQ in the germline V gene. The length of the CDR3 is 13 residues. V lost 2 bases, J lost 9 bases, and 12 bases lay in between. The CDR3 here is CASSLGVSGIQYF. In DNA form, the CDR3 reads TGCGCCAGCAGCTTAGGGGTTAGCGGCATTCAGTACTTC.

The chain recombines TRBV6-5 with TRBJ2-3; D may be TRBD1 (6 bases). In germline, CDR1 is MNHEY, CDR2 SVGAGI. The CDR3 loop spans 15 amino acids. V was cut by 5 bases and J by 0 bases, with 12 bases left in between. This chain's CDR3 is CASSPRGSSTDTQYF. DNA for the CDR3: TGTGCCAGCAGTCCAAGGGGGTCTAGCACAGATACGCAGTATTTT.